This TCR beta chain was identified in a study of cytomegalovirus exposure and HLA in healthy donors. Findings of the study overall: Rare TCR sequences predominated, though certain public TCRs were found in many donors.

This clone has only one observation. The antigen remains unidentified. Germline-derived CDR1 and CDR2 are GTSNPN and SVGIG (reference sequence). The CDR3 contains 13 residues. V trimming: 2 bases; J trimming: 5 bases; junction bases outside the gene matches: 5. The study ran its PCR with 60 Vbeta and 13 Jbeta primers. Libraries were prepared by immunoSEQ multiplex PCR; TCRdb keeps only in-frame clonotypes and omits some of them. The sample consists of about 98,000 clones, about three quarters of them appearing once. Sequenced sample: PBMCs. This sequence originates from a human donor in good health. V usage is TRBV30 and J usage is TRBJ1-1; 7 bases line up with TRBD1. The DNA for the CDR3 is TGTGCCTGGAGTACAGGGGCCGCTACTGAAGCTTTCTTT. Translation gives CAWSTGAATEAFF.